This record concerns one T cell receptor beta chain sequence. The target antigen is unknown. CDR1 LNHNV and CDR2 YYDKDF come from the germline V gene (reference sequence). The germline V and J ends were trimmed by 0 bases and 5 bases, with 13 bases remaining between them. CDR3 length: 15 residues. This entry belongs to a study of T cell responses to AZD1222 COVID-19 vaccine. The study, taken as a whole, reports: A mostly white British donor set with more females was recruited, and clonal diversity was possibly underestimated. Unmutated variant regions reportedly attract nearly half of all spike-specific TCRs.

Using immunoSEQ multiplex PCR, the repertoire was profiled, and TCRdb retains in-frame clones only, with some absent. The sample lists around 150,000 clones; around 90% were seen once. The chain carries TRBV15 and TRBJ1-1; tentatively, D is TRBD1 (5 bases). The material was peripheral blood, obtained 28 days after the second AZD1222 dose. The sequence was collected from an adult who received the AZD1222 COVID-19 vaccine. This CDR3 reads CATSRDGGRITEAFF. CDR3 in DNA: TGTGCCACCAGCAGAGATGGGGGGAGGATTACTGAAGCTTTCTTT. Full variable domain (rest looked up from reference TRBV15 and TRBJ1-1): DAMVIQNPRYQVTQFGKPVTLSCSQTLNHNVMYWYQQKSSQAPKLLFHYYDKDFNNEADTPDNFQSRRPNTSFCFLDIRSPGLGDTAMYLCATSRDGGRITEAFFGQGTRLTVV.